A single sample is the source of the 20 T cell receptor beta chains below, sequenced in a study of shared clonotypes between healthy human individuals. The table came from immunoSEQ multiplex PCR; TCRdb's copy has only in-frame clones and leaves some out. The data show over a million clones, 75% seen once. The sequenced sample consisted of memory CD4+ T cells sorted from blood. As to subset: CD45RA-negative fraction. All receptors come from a man between 18 and 35 years old in good health.

The chain combines TRBV27 with TRBJ2-1; 8 bases agree with TRBD1. Per germline, CDR1 MNHEY and CDR2 SMNVEV (reference sequence). CDR3 length equals 15 residues. The CDR3: CAATPQGAPLGEQFF. The CDR3 region has the DNA TGTGCTGCGACCCCCCAGGGGGCCCCTTTGGGTGAGCAGTTCTTC.

The genes are TRBV6-1 and TRBJ1-2, with unresolved D. There are 13 residues in the CDR3. Trimming left V 9 bases short and J 5 bases short, with 16 bases between. The germline V gene encodes CDR1 MNHNS and CDR2 SASEGT. The CDR3: CASSSDGKYGYTF. CDR3 DNA sequence: TGTGCCAGTTCCTCGGACGGGAAGTATGGCTACACCTTC.

Note on this clone: The junction differs from germline at one of its ends, possibly a read error. Other DNA sequences in this sample translate to the same CDR3. The chain recombines TRBV27 with TRBJ2-7; TRBD1 agrees at 12 bases. The germline CDR1 and CDR2 sequences are MNHEY and SMNVEV (reference sequence). This CDR3 is 15 amino acids long. The CDR3 coding sequence is TGTGCCAGCAGCTTATCGGGACAGGGGGCTCACGAGCAGTACTTC. It specifies CASSLSGQGAHEQYF.

This clone was detected only a few times. The J gene is TRBJ2-7, the V gene TRBV10-1; TRBD1 matches at 8 bases. V lost 8 bases and J lost 1; bases outside the gene matches: 7. This CDR3 region has 14 residues. Germline V CDR1 and CDR2: WNHNN, SYGVQD (reference sequence). The CDR3 DNA reads TGCGCCAGCTTGGGACAGGTTCTATCCTACGAGCAGTACTTC. Translation gives CASLGQVLSYEQYF.

The chain employs TRBV25-1 and TRBJ2-3, with TRBD2 matching 7 bases. With V trimmed by 5 bases and J by 0 bases, 5 bases remained unmatched. Germline V lookup: CDR1 MGHDK, CDR2 SYGVNS. The CDR3 has 15 residues. The CDR3 region has the DNA TGTGCCAGCAGTATGGCGGGAGTGAGCACAGATACGCAGTATTTT. Its protein product is CASSMAGVSTDTQYF.

The CDR3 DNA is TGCAGCGTTGAATCGGCCCATGGGACCCAGTACTTC. This sequence encodes CSVESAHGTQYF. J is TRBJ2-5 and V is TRBV29-1; D not certain. The V gene's germline CDR1 is SQVTM and CDR2 ANQGSEA. There are 12 residues in the CDR3. Trimming left V 2 bases short and J 7 bases short, with 11 bases between.

Remarks on this clone: One base separates it from a far larger clone, so it is likely a read error. The CDR3, as DNA: TGTGCCAGCAGCGCCAAGGACGCCTACTACACCTTC. It yields the protein CASSAKDAYYTF. The rearrangement links TRBV14 to TRBJ1-2; D is unresolved. The CDR3 runs 12 residues. Between the trimmed V and J ends, which lost 5 bases and 10 bases, there was a span of 14 bases. From germline, CDR1 is SGHDN and CDR2 FVKESK.

V and J are TRBV5-4 and TRBJ2-7; D is undetermined. The ends were cut back, 4 bases at V and 2 bases at J, with 16 bases in the middle. Germline V gene lookup returns CDR1 SGHNT and CDR2 YYREEE (reference sequence). CDR3 size: 15 residues. CDR3 amino acids: CASSPSNGLTYEQYF. CDR3 DNA: TGTGCCAGCAGCCCAAGCAACGGTCTAACCTACGAGCAGTACTTC. The full variable domain, with the rest looked up from reference TRBV5-4 and TRBJ2-7, is ETGVTQSPTHLIKTRGQQVTLRCSSQSGHNTVSWYQQALGQGPQFIFQYYREEENGRGNFPPRFSGLQFPNYSSELNVNALELDDSALYLCASSPSNGLTYEQYFGPGTRLTVT.

The chain's CDR3 is CASSLDGRVGTGELFF. CDR3 nucleotide sequence: TGTGCCAGCAGCTTAGACGGGAGGGTAGGGACCGGGGAGCTGTTTTTT. This rearrangement joins TRBV11-2 to TRBJ2-2; 8 bases line up with TRBD2. Germline V CDR1 and CDR2: SGHAT, FQNNGV. The V gene end was trimmed by 0 bases and the J gene end by 5 bases; junction bases not matched to a gene: 5. CDR3 length: 16 amino acids.

The V and J genes are TRBV7-2 and TRBJ2-7; TRBD2 agrees at 9 bases. The CDR3 is 15 residues long. The junction had 10 bases not matched to a gene; V was cut back by 5 bases and J by 5 bases. The germline gives CDR1 SGHTA, CDR2 FQGNSA. CDR3 nucleotides: TGTGCCAGCAGCACCGAGGGACTAGCAATTAACGAGCAGTACTTC. Translation gives CASSTEGLAINEQYF. The full variable domain, with the rest looked up from reference TRBV7-2 and TRBJ2-7, is GAGVSQSPSNKVTEKGKDVELRCDPISGHTALYWYRQSLGQGLEFLIYFQGNSAPDKSGLPSDRFSAERTGGSVSTLTIQRTQQEDSAVYLCASSTEGLAINEQYFGPGTRLTVT.

The chain has TRBV27 and TRBJ1-5; D is uncertain. The germline V gene has CDR1 MNHEY and CDR2 SMNVEV (reference sequence). CDR3 length equals 13 residues. V was cut by 2 bases and J by 4 bases, with 6 bases left in between. CDR3 sequence (DNA): TGTGCCAGCAGTTTACAGCCTAATCAGCCCCAGCATTTT. It specifies CASSLQPNQPQHF.

The gene calls are TRBV28 and TRBJ2-3; perhaps TRBD2 as D (6 bases). The CDR3 sequence is 17 residues long. The germline gives CDR1 MDHEN, CDR2 SYDVKM. V was pared by 7 bases and J by 2 bases, with 22 bases between. The CDR3 protein is CASTPSGWDSDTDTQYF. DNA of the CDR3: TGTGCCAGCACTCCCTCGGGGTGGGACTCCGACACAGATACGCAGTATTTT.

This clone has more than one count but fewer than ten. The chain employs TRBV5-8 and TRBJ2-7; TRBD1 matches 7 bases. With V trimmed by 4 bases and J by 3 bases, 4 bases remained unmatched. The germline V gene encodes CDR1 SGHTS and CDR2 YDEGEE. CDR3 length equals 13 residues. The CDR3 DNA reads as TGTGCCAGCAGCCCGGACAGGTTCTACGAGCAGTACTTC. The encoded protein is CASSPDRFYEQYF.

In DNA, the CDR3 is TGTGCCAGTAGTATACGTACCATAGATGGCTACACCTTC. Its protein product is CASSIRTIDGYTF. This chain uses TRBV19 with TRBJ1-2; D is unclear. The CDR3 extends over 13 amino acids. Germline loops: CDR1 LNHDA, CDR2 SQIVND (reference sequence). The V end lost 2 bases, the J end lost 6 bases, and 10 bases lay between the germline ends.

Note on this clone: This may be a read error, as it is one base from a much larger clone. The chain recombines TRBV5-8 with TRBJ2-7; tentative D call: TRBD2 (6 bases). The CDR3 covers 14 residues. The germline CDR1 and CDR2 sequences are SGHTS and YDEGEE. CDR3 sequence: CAGRPRGSTSEQYF. Here the CDR3 DNA reads TGTGCCGGCAGACCGCGGGGCAGCACAAGCGAGCAGTACTTC. Using reference TRBV5-8 and TRBJ2-7 for the parts outside the CDR3, the full variable domain is EAGVTQSPTHLIKTRGQQATLRCSPISGHTSVYWYQQALGLGLQFLLWYDEGEERNRGNFPPRFSGRQFPNYSSELNVNALELEDSALYLCAGRPRGSTSEQYFGPGTRLTVT.

This clone is a singleton in its sample. The chain joins TRBV5-5 to TRBJ2-3; D is unresolved. This CDR3 has 16 residues. The germline V gene has CDR1 SGHKS and CDR2 YYEKEE (reference sequence). V was pared by 2 bases and J by 0 bases, with 13 bases between. CDR3 coding DNA: TGTGCCAGCAGCTTAGGCCAGACACTAAGCACAGATACGCAGTATTTT. The encoded protein is CASSLGQTLSTDTQYF.

Note on this clone: One junction end disagrees with the germline gene, perhaps due to a read error. The rearrangement joins TRBV4-3 to TRBJ1-2; no reliable D call. The CDR3 runs 13 residues. Germline CDR1 LGHNA, CDR2 YSLEER. The CDR3 loop is CASSQQPGYGCTF. In nucleotides, the CDR3 is TGCGCCAGCAGCCAACAACCGGGCTATGGCTGCACCTTC.

This clone was seen more than once but under ten times. V usage is TRBV7-9 and J usage is TRBJ1-6; D is unresolved. Germline V gene data show CDR1 as SEHNR and CDR2 as FQNEAQ (reference sequence). V gave up 6 bases and J gave up 5 bases, with 14 bases separating them. There are 15 residues in the CDR3. CDR3 nucleotides: TGTGCCAGCAGTCAAGAGTCCGGGAATAATTCACCCCTCCACTTT. This codes for CASSQESGNNSPLHF.

V and J are TRBV5-5 and TRBJ1-6; 7 nucleotides match TRBD1. After removal of 4 bases from V and 6 bases from J, the junction contained 7 bases not matched to a gene. The CDR3 has 15 residues. Germline V gene lookup returns CDR1 SGHKS and CDR2 YYEKEE (reference sequence). The CDR3 DNA sequence: TGTGCCAGCAGCCCCCGGGACAGAGTTAATTCACCCCTCCACTTT. This translates into CASSPRDRVNSPLHF.

V usage is TRBV30 and J usage is TRBJ1-3; D remains ambiguous. The CDR3 is 12 residues long. CDR1 is GTSNPN, CDR2 SVGIG, per germline (reference sequence). Trimming stripped 4 bases from V and 4 bases from J, with 8 bases between. CDR3 nucleotides: TGTGCCTGGACAGGTGACGGAAACACCATATATTTT. The encoded protein is CAWTGDGNTIYF.